One sample yielded the 7 T cell receptor beta chains listed below, sequenced in a study of CD8+ T cells in alopecia areata. RNA was extracted and reverse transcribed into cDNA as the sequencing template. Method: immunoSEQ multiplex PCR; TCRdb's copy keeps in-frame clones and lacks some. The sample lists some 180,000 clones, approximately 53% seen once, with roughly 5.3% in the top ten. Sequenced sample: CD8+ T cells sorted from blood. These receptors all come from a human donor in good health.

The chain is built from TRBV30 and TRBJ2-2; D may be TRBD2 (5 bases). V lost 5 bases and J 7 bases, leaving 11 bases between the germline ends. This CDR3 is 12 amino acids long. In germline, CDR1 is GTSNPN, CDR2 SVGIG (reference sequence). This CDR3 reads CAWAPGSGELFF. The CDR3 nucleotides read TGTGCCTGGGCCCCTGGGAGCGGGGAGCTGTTTTTT.

V usage is TRBV29-1 and J usage is TRBJ1-2; TRBD1 matches at 8 bases. V gave up 7 bases and J gave up 6 bases; unmatched junction bases: 7. Germline CDR1 SQVTM, CDR2 ANQGSEA. This CDR3 contains 12 residues. The CDR3 coding sequence is TGCAGCGCCCCAGGGGGCCAGAATGGCTACACCTTC. It encodes CSAPGGQNGYTF. Full variable domain (remainder filled in from reference TRBV29-1 and TRBJ1-2): SAVISQKPSRDICQRGTSLTIQCQVDSQVTMMFWYRQQPGQSLTLIATANQGSEATYESGFVIDKFPISRPNLTFSTLTVSNMSPEDSSIYLCSAPGGQNGYTFGSGTRLTVV.

This clone was observed a few times. The V and J genes are TRBV27 and TRBJ1-5; D is unresolved. Trimming took off 2 bases at V and 3 bases at J, with 11 bases between the two ends. In germline, CDR1 is MNHEY, CDR2 SMNVEV (reference sequence). CDR3 length: 15 residues. The CDR3 DNA sequence: TGTGCCAGCAGTTTAATCCTTCACCTCAATCAGCCCCAGCATTTT. Translated, it gives CASSLILHLNQPQHF.

This clone has more than one count but fewer than ten. The CDR3 protein is CASSSHRMTEGTEAFF. CDR3 DNA: TGTGCCAGCAGCTCACACCGGATGACAGAGGGCACTGAAGCTTTCTTT. The chain carries TRBV7-9 and TRBJ1-1; TRBD1 might be the D (5 bases). CDR3 length equals 16 residues. Per the germline V gene, CDR1 is SEHNR and CDR2 is FQNEAQ (reference sequence). V was clipped by 4 bases and J by 4 bases, with 19 bases between them.

The chain has TRBV29-1 and TRBJ1-4; 7 bases match TRBD1. CDR1 and CDR2 (germline): SQVTM, ANQGSEA. CDR3 size: 14 residues. The V segment lost 5 bases and the J segment 12 bases; nucleotides outside the gene matches: 15. In DNA, the CDR3 is TGCAGCGTTCCAGGAGACAGGGCCACCCCGGAACTGTTTTTT. Its translation: CSVPGDRATPELFF.

This clone was seen only a few times. The gene calls are TRBV7-9 and TRBJ1-1; D is ambiguous. The CDR3 has 11 residues. Germline V gene data show CDR1 as SEHNR and CDR2 as FQNEAQ (reference sequence). V lost 3 bases and J lost 7, with 6 bases in between. CDR3 bases: TGTGCCAGCAGCTTCGATGTTGAAGCTTTCTTT. Residues: CASSFDVEAFF.

The sample holds a few counts of this clone. V usage is TRBV6-1 and J usage is TRBJ1-1; a weak D match, TRBD1 (6 bases). The CDR3 has 17 residues. The V end lost 3 bases, the J end lost 6 bases, and 23 bases lay between the germline ends. Per the germline V gene, CDR1 is MNHNS and CDR2 is SASEGT. CDR3 residues: CASSETVQGTGPAEAFF. The CDR3 region has the DNA TGTGCCAGCAGTGAGACCGTCCAGGGGACGGGGCCTGCTGAAGCTTTCTTT.